One sample yielded the 20 T cell receptor beta chains listed below, sequenced in a study of OX40 agonist ivuxolimab in advanced cancers. Libraries were prepared by immunoSEQ multiplex PCR; TCRdb keeps only in-frame clonotypes and omits some of them. The sample has around 65,000 clones; around 89% are singletons. Material: CD4+ or CD8+ T cells sorted from blood, obtained in a trial of the OX40 agonist ivuxolimab. Source of these receptors: an adult with an advanced solid tumor such as melanoma, head and neck, liver or kidney cancer.

The chain couples TRBV7-2 to TRBJ2-1; TRBD2 matches 8 bases. Germline V gene data show CDR1 as SGHTA and CDR2 as FQGNSA. The CDR3 runs 16 residues. Germline trimming cut 3 bases from V and 7 bases from J; bases unmatched to any gene: 11. The CDR3 nucleotides are TGTGCCAGCAGCTTCCCGGGACTAGGGGGGGGTAATGAGCAGTTCTTC. Translation gives CASSFPGLGGGNEQFF. The variable domain in full, completed from reference TRBV7-2 and TRBJ2-1, reads GAGVSQSPSNKVTEKGKDVELRCDPISGHTALYWYRQSLGQGLEFLIYFQGNSAPDKSGLPSDRFSAERTGGSVSTLTIQRTQQEDSAVYLCASSFPGLGGGNEQFFGPGTRLTVL.

This clone was seen a single time. The chain combines TRBV15 with TRBJ1-5; the D is unclear. Trimming removed 0 bases from V and 0 bases from J, with 6 bases in between. Germline CDR1 is LNHNV and CDR2 is YYDKDF (reference sequence). This CDR3 is 15 amino acids long. CDR3 region: CATSREGNSNQPQHF. The CDR3 nucleotides are TGTGCCACCAGCAGAGAAGGGAATAGCAATCAGCCCCAGCATTTT.

V gene TRBV6-1 combines with J gene TRBJ2-3; perhaps D is TRBD1 or TRBD2 (5 bases each). Looked up from germline, CDR1 is MNHNS and CDR2 is SASEGT. This CDR3 is 15 amino acids long. V gave up 6 bases and J gave up 5 bases, with 18 bases separating them. CDR3 amino acids: CASRGEQGRGDTQYF. As DNA, the CDR3 is TGTGCCAGCAGGGGGGAGCAGGGAAGAGGAGATACGCAGTATTTT.

This sequence joins TRBV28 and TRBJ2-7; 9 positions match TRBD2. With V trimmed by 4 bases and J by 4 bases, 8 bases remained unmatched. The CDR3 totals 15 residues. CDR1 is MDHEN and CDR2 is SYDVKM in the germline V gene. The DNA of the CDR3 is TGTGCCAGCAGTTCCCCGCGGGAGGGCCCATACGAGCAGTACTTC. Translating it yields CASSSPREGPYEQYF.

This clone was counted once. The chain uses TRBV5-1 and TRBJ1-2; a possible D gene is TRBD1 (6 bases). Germline-derived CDR1 and CDR2 are SGHRS and YFSETQ. There are 14 residues in the CDR3. The V end lost 0 bases, the J end lost 9 bases, and 15 bases lay between the germline ends. In nucleotides, the CDR3 is TGCGCCAGCAGCTTGGACTCAGGGGCGAGTAGCTACACCTTC. Residues: CASSLDSGASSYTF. The full variable domain, in which reference TRBV5-1 and TRBJ1-2 provide the parts outside the CDR3, is KAGVTQTPRYLIKTRGQQVTLSCSPISGHRSVSWYQQTPGQGLQFLFEYFSETQRNKGNFPGRFSGRQFSNSRSEMNVSTLELGDSALYLCASSLDSGASSYTFGSGTRLTVV.

The CDR3 reads CASSESRGAGVDTQYF. The CDR3 DNA follows: TGTGCCAGCAGTGAATCCAGGGGCGCGGGGGTAGATACGCAGTATTTT. The chain links TRBV25-1 to TRBJ2-3; tentatively, D is TRBD2 (7 bases). This CDR3 has 16 amino acids. Trimming took 1 base from V and 5 from J, leaving 16 bases between them. Per germline, CDR1 MGHDK and CDR2 SYGVNS.

The rearrangement uses TRBV27 and TRBJ2-2; no clear D. V lost 3 bases and J 1 base, leaving 6 bases between the germline ends. The germline V gene encodes CDR1 MNHEY and CDR2 SMNVEV (reference sequence). This CDR3 contains 14 residues. The CDR3 protein is CASSFRRNTGELFF. CDR3 DNA sequence: TGTGCCAGCAGTTTCAGGAGGAACACCGGGGAGCTGTTTTTT.

The chain recombines TRBV12-5 with TRBJ2-5; 8 bases agree with TRBD2. Per the germline V gene, CDR1 is LGHNT and CDR2 is FRNRAP. Trimming took 6 bases from V and 5 from J; bases not matched to a gene: 5. This CDR3 has 13 amino acids. CDR3 protein: CASGLRGGETQYF. CDR3 DNA: TGTGCTAGTGGGCTCCGGGGGGGGGAGACCCAGTACTTC.

The rearrangement links TRBV15 to TRBJ1-3; D call uncertain. Trimming stripped 3 bases from V and 0 bases from J, with 6 bases between. Germline V gene sequence: CDR1 LNHNV, CDR2 YYDKDF (reference sequence). The CDR3 contains 14 residues. The CDR3 here is CATSSLSSGNTIYF. The DNA for the CDR3 is TGTGCCACCAGCAGCCTAAGCTCTGGAAACACCATATATTTT. Drawing the rest from reference TRBV15 and TRBJ1-3, the complete variable domain is DAMVIQNPRYQVTQFGKPVTLSCSQTLNHNVMYWYQQKSSQAPKLLFHYYDKDFNNEADTPDNFQSRRPNTSFCFLDIRSPGLGDTAMYLCATSSLSSGNTIYFGEGSWLTVV.

This clone was seen only a few times. This chain uses TRBV7-2 with TRBJ1-5; no firm D call. The V end lost 2 bases, the J end lost 4 bases, and 6 bases lay between the germline ends. The CDR3 has 13 residues. CDR1 SGHTA and CDR2 FQGNSA come from the germline V gene. The CDR3 DNA reads as TGTGCCAGCAGCTTAAGTTTTAATCAGCCCCAGCATTTT. Its protein is CASSLSFNQPQHF.

V is TRBV19 and J is TRBJ2-1; possibly TRBD1 for D (6 bases). Germline V gene lookup returns CDR1 LNHDA and CDR2 SQIVND (reference sequence). V was cut by 6 bases and J by 4 bases, with 16 bases left in between. The CDR3 extends over 15 amino acids. The CDR3 here is CASRTDRLLYNEQFF. The CDR3 region has the DNA TGTGCCAGTAGAACCGACAGGCTCTTATACAATGAGCAGTTCTTC.

The chain employs TRBV7-2 and TRBJ2-4; D might be TRBD2 (6 bases). This CDR3 has 13 residues. Germline values: CDR1 SGHTA, CDR2 FQGNSA. V was trimmed by 3 bases and J by 8 bases, leaving 11 bases between them. The chain's CDR3 is CASSLGGEDIQYF. CDR3 in DNA: TGTGCCAGCAGCTTGGGCGGGGAGGACATTCAGTACTTC.

The chain combines TRBV4-3 with TRBJ2-2; 13 bases line up with TRBD2. The CDR3 totals 20 residues. CDR1 is LGHNA, CDR2 YSLEER, per germline. V lost 0 bases, J lost 5 bases, and 12 bases stayed unmatched. The DNA of the CDR3 is TGCGCCAGCAGCCAAGAAATGGTACTAGCGGGAGGGCCCAAGACCGGGGAGCTGTTTTTT. Translated: CASSQEMVLAGGPKTGELFF.

This clone was observed a single time. The chain combines TRBV7-2 with TRBJ2-2; a possible D gene is TRBD2 (5 bases). Between the trimmed V and J ends, which lost 5 bases and 5 bases, there was a span of 9 bases. Germline V gene sequence: CDR1 SGHTA, CDR2 FQGNSA. The CDR3 is made up of 13 amino acids. The CDR3: CASSRDNTGELFF. The CDR3 bases are TGTGCCAGCAGCCGGGATAATACCGGGGAGCTGTTTTTT.

About this clone: Relative to the germline gene, one junction end is altered; a read error may explain this. V usage is TRBV28 and J usage is TRBJ2-7; D unclear. The CDR3 is 12 amino acids. CDR1 is MDHEN and CDR2 is SYDVKM in the germline V gene. CDR3 DNA: TGTGCCAGCAGACCCCCTACAGATAATCCCTTCTTC. It specifies CASRPPTDNPFF.

This clone was counted once. The J gene is TRBJ2-4, the V gene TRBV28, with a weak D call TRBD2 (6 bases). V dropped 10 bases and J dropped 0 bases, with 22 bases sitting between them. Germline V gives CDR1 MDHEN, CDR2 SYDVKM. The CDR3 is made up of 17 amino acids. The CDR3 region is CAINGASAGIAKNIQYF. CDR3 DNA: TGTGCCATCAATGGGGCTAGCGCTGGGATAGCCAAAAACATTCAGTACTTC.

The chain carries TRBV18 and TRBJ1-5; no definite D call. The CDR3 has 16 amino acids. The V gene lost 6 bases and the J gene lost 3 bases, with 18 bases spanning the gap. CDR1 is KGHSH and CDR2 is LQKENI in the germline V gene. The CDR3 spells CASSPRRTDLNQPQHF. The CDR3 bases are TGTGCCAGCTCCCCCAGGAGGACGGATCTCAATCAGCCCCAGCATTTT.

The chain has TRBV2 and TRBJ2-2; D perhaps matches TRBD1 (5 bases). Germline CDR1 is SNHLY and CDR2 is FYNNEI. There are 15 residues in the CDR3. V lost 4 bases and J lost 4, with 13 bases in between. In DNA form, the CDR3 reads TGTGCCAGCAGTGGGGGCAGGGCTGTCACCGGGGAGCTGTTTTTT. Encoded protein: CASSGGRAVTGELFF.

The V call is TRBV7-2, the J call TRBJ1-6, with D unclear. V lost 5 bases, J lost 7 bases, and 18 bases lay in between. From germline, CDR1 is SGHTA and CDR2 FQGNSA. The CDR3 contains 16 residues. CDR3 sequence: CASSLRSGFTNSPLHF. The CDR3 region has the DNA TGTGCCAGCAGCCTCCGGAGCGGGTTTACGAATTCACCCCTCCACTTT.

The CDR3 DNA reads as TGTGCCAGCAGTTTAGCGGGAAGGAAGTCAGATACGCAGTATTTT. Translating gives CASSLAGRKSDTQYF. The V and J genes are TRBV27 and TRBJ2-3; D might be TRBD2 (6 bases). The CDR3 spans 15 residues. Germline assignment: CDR1 MNHEY and CDR2 SMNVEV (reference sequence). V was trimmed by 2 bases and J by 4 bases, leaving 13 bases between them.